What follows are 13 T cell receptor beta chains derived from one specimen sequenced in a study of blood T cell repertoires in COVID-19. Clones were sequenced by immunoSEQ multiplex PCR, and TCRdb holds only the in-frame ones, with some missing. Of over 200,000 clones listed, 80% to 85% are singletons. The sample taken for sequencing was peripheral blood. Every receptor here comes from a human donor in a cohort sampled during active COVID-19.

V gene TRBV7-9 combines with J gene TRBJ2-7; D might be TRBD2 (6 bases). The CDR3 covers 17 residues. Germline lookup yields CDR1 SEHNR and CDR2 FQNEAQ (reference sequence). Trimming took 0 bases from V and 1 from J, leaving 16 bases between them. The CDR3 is CASSLAGGSRSSYEQYF. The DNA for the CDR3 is TGTGCCAGCAGCTTAGCGGGAGGCAGCCGCTCGTCCTACGAGCAGTACTTC. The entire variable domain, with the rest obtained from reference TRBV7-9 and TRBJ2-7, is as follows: DTGVSQNPRHKITKRGQNVTFRCDPISEHNRLYWYRQTLGQGPEFLTYFQNEAQLEKSRLLSDRFSAERPKGSFSTLEIQRTEQGDSAMYLCASSLAGGSRSSYEQYFGPGTRLTVT.

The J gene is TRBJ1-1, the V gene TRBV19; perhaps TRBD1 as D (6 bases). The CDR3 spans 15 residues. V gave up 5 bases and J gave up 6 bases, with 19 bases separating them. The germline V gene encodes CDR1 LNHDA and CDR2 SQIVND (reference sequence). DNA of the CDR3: TGTGCCAGTAGTGCCACGGGGGGGGCAATCTCTGAAGCTTTCTTT. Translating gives CASSATGGAISEAFF.

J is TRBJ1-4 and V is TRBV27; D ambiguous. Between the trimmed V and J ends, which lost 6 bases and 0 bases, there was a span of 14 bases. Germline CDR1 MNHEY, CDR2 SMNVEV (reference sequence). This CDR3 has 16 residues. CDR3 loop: CASRSLRRTTNEKLFF. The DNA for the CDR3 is TGTGCCAGCAGATCCTTACGGAGGACAACTAATGAAAAACTGTTTTTT.

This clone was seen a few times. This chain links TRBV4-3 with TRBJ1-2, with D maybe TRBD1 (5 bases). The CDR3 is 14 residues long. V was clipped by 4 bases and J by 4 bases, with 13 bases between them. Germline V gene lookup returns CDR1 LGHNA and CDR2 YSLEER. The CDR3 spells CASSPDGAPYGYTF. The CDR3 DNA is TGCGCCAGCAGCCCTGATGGGGCCCCCTATGGCTACACCTTC.

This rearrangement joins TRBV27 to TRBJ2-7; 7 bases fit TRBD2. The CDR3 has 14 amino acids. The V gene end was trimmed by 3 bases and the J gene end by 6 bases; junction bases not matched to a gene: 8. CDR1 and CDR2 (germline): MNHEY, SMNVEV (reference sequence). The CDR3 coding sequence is TGTGCCAGCAGTTTTTTCGGCGGGAGTGGCGAGCAGTACTTC. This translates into CASSFFGGSGEQYF.

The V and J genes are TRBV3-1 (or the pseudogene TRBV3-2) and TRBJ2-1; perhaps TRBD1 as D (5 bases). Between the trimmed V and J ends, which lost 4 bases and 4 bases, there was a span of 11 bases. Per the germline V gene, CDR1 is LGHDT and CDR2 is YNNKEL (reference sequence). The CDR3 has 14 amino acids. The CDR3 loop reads CASSPSQGYNEQFF. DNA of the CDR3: TGTGCCAGCAGCCCGTCTCAGGGTTACAATGAGCAGTTCTTC.

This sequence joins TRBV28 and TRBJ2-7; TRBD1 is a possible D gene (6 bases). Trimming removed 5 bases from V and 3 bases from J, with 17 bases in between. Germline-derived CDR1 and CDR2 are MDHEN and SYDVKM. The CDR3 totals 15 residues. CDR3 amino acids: CASSPGQLLLYEQYF. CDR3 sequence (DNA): TGTGCCAGCAGTCCCGGACAGCTTCTTCTCTACGAGCAGTACTTC.

CDR3 sequence reads: CASSVPGGSRFF. CDR3 DNA sequence: TGTGCCAGCAGCGTCCCCGGCGGGAGTAGGTTCTTC. The chain uses TRBV7-9 and TRBJ2-1; 7 nucleotides align to TRBD2. With V trimmed by 5 bases and J by 15 bases, 10 bases remained unmatched. CDR3 length: 12 amino acids. Germline assignment: CDR1 SEHNR and CDR2 FQNEAQ (reference sequence). The full variable domain, its missing parts supplied by reference TRBV7-9 and TRBJ2-1, is DTGVSQNPRHKITKRGQNVTFRCDPISEHNRLYWYRQTLGQGPEFLTYFQNEAQLEKSRLLSDRFSAERPKGSFSTLEIQRTEQGDSAMYLCASSVPGGSRFFGPGTRLTVL.

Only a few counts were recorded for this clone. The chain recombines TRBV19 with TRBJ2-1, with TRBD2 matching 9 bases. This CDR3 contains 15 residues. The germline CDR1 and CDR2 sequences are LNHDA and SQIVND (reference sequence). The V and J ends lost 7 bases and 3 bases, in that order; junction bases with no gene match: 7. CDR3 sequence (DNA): TGTGCCAGTACCACCGAAGCGGGAGGCTACAATGAGCAGTTCTTC. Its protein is CASTTEAGGYNEQFF.

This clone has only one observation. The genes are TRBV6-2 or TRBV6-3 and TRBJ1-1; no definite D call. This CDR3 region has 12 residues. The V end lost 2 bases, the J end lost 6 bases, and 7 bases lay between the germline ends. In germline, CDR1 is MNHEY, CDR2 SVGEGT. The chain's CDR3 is CASSYLGPEAFF. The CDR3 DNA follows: TGTGCCAGCAGTTACCTGGGCCCTGAAGCTTTCTTT.

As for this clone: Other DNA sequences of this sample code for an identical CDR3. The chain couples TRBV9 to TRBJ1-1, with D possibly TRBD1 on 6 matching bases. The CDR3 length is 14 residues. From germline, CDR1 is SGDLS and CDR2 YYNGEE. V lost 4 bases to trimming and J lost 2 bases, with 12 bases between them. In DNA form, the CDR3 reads TGTGCCAGCAGCTTCGGGACACCAAACACTGAAGCTTTCTTT. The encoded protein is CASSFGTPNTEAFF. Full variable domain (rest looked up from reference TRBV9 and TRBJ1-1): DSGVTQTPKHLITATGQRVTLRCSPRSGDLSVYWYQQSLDQGLQFLIQYYNGEERAKGNILERFSAQQFPDLHSELNLSSLELGDSALYFCASSFGTPNTEAFFGQGTRLTVV.

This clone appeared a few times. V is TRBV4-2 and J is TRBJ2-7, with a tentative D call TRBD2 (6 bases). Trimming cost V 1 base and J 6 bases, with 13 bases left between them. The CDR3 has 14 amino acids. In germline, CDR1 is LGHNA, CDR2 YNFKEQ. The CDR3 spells CASSQGERLGEQYF. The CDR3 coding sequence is TGTGCCAGCAGCCAAGGCGAACGACTAGGCGAGCAGTACTTC.

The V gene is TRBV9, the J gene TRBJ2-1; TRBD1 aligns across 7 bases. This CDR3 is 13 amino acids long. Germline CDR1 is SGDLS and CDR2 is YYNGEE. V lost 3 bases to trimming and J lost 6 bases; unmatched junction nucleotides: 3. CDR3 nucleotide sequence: TGTGCCAGCAGCGGGGGGACAGTCAATGAGCAGTTCTTC. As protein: CASSGGTVNEQFF.